The 4 T cell receptor beta chains given below trace back to one sample, sequenced in a study of CD8 T cell repertoires and HIV-1 epitope variants. No antigen has been assigned to these receptors. This table comes from immunoSEQ multiplex PCR, and its TCRdb copy is limited to in-frame clones, with some not included. The data show around 5,200 clones, roughly 69% seen once. The material sequenced was cultured CD8+ T cells derived from PBMCs. These receptors came from a male donor with HIV.

This clone has only one observation. The chain joins TRBV28 to TRBJ1-2, with 10 bases aligning to TRBD1. The CDR3 totals 15 residues. Losses at the gene ends were 5 bases for V and 6 bases for J; bases not matched to a gene: 9. In germline, CDR1 is MDHEN, CDR2 SYDVKM. The CDR3, as DNA: TGTGCCAGCAGTCTCCCCGGACAGGGGGAGGATGGCTACACCTTC. As protein: CASSLPGQGEDGYTF.

This clone has just one count. The chain combines TRBV4-1 with TRBJ2-1; D might be TRBD2 (7 bases). The CDR3 loop spans 19 amino acids. Germline values: CDR1 MGHRA, CDR2 YSYEKL. V gave up 1 base and J gave up 0 bases, with 19 bases separating them. For the CDR3, the DNA is TGCGCCAGCAGCCAAGCCCGCGGTTTGCGGGGGCCCTCCTACAATGAGCAGTTCTTC. As protein: CASSQARGLRGPSYNEQFF.

DNA for the CDR3: TGTGCCAGCAGCTTTTCGCACAATGAGCAGTTCTTC. Protein sequence: CASSFSHNEQFF. The V and J genes are TRBV11-1 and TRBJ2-1; D gene uncertain. The CDR3 is 12 amino acids. The germline CDR1 and CDR2 sequences are SGHAT and FQDESV (reference sequence). Trimming removed 3 bases at V and 5 bases at J, with 5 bases between.

The chain carries TRBV27 and TRBJ1-5; no clear D. There are 13 residues in the CDR3. Trimming removed 5 bases at V and 7 bases at J, with 12 bases between. Looked up from germline, CDR1 is MNHEY and CDR2 is SMNVEV (reference sequence). DNA for the CDR3: TGTGCCAGCAGTCCGCTCCCGGAGCAGCCCCAGCATTTT. Translation: CASSPLPEQPQHF.